These 20 T cell receptor beta chains came from one sample sequenced in a study of blood T cell repertoires in COVID-19. Data came from immunoSEQ multiplex PCR; TCRdb stores just in-frame clones and leaves some out. Of 200,000 to 300,000 clones listed, roughly 80% were seen once; the top ten hold 7.5% to 8%. Source material: peripheral blood. The receptors derive from a woman of 80 years or more with COVID-19, enrolled during active disease.

The CDR3 here is CASSLEVMDRRGYTF. The CDR3 nucleotides are TGTGCCAGCAGCTTAGAAGTGATGGACAGACGGGGCTACACCTTC. The V call is TRBV7-9, the J call TRBJ1-2, with D perhaps TRBD1 (6 bases). Trimming cost V 1 base and J 8 bases, with 17 bases left between them. The CDR3 consists of 15 residues. The germline CDR1 and CDR2 sequences are SEHNR and FQNEAQ (reference sequence).

The chain employs TRBV5-1 and TRBJ1-3; 7 positions match TRBD1. CDR1 and CDR2 from the germline V gene are SGHRS and YFSETQ. The J segment lost 0 bases and the V segment lost 4 bases, leaving 4 bases of the junction unmatched. This CDR3 is 15 amino acids long. CDR3 sequence: CASSVQGGSGNTIYF. The CDR3, as DNA: TGCGCCAGCAGCGTCCAGGGGGGCTCTGGAAACACCATATATTTT.

The rearrangement links TRBV10-3 to TRBJ2-1; possibly TRBD2 for D (5 bases). The germline V gene encodes CDR1 ENHRY and CDR2 SYGVKD. V lost 2 bases, J lost 8 bases, and 7 bases lay in between. CDR3 length equals 12 residues. This CDR3 reads CAISEADYEQFF. The CDR3 DNA reads TGTGCCATCAGTGAGGCGGACTATGAGCAGTTCTTC.

The chain carries TRBV6-2 or TRBV6-3 and TRBJ2-1; D is unclear. The V end lost 2 bases, the J end lost 0 bases, and 14 bases lay between the germline ends. The CDR3 consists of 17 residues. Germline V gene sequence: CDR1 MNHEY, CDR2 SVGEGT. Written as DNA, the CDR3 is TGTGCCAGCAGTTACGACTTTCTGACGGACTCCTACAATGAGCAGTTCTTC. Translating gives CASSYDFLTDSYNEQFF.

A word on this clone: The same CDR3 can be traced to other DNA sequences in this sample. The chain carries TRBV29-1 and TRBJ1-1; TRBD1 agrees at 8 bases. From germline, CDR1 is SQVTM and CDR2 ANQGSEA. The CDR3 totals 13 residues. Trimming removed 6 bases from V and 1 base from J; junction bases left unmatched: 4. In DNA form, the CDR3 reads TGCAGCGTCAGGGGGCAAACGAACACTGAAGCTTTCTTT. Translation: CSVRGQTNTEAFF.

This clone has just a few counts. This chain connects TRBV27 to TRBJ2-7, with 12 bases that match TRBD2. This CDR3 comprises 16 residues. Germline CDR1 reads MNHEY; CDR2 reads SMNVEV (reference sequence). With V trimmed by 4 bases and J by 1 base, 5 bases remained unmatched. The CDR3 protein is CASSSPGTSGSYEQYF. DNA of the CDR3: TGTGCCAGCAGTTCGCCTGGGACTAGCGGGTCCTACGAGCAGTACTTC.

A few counts support this clone. The chain carries TRBV4-1 and TRBJ1-5; no firm D call. Germline lookup yields CDR1 MGHRA and CDR2 YSYEKL. This CDR3 region has 9 residues. Trimming left V 11 bases short and J 5 bases short, with 4 bases between. The DNA of the CDR3 is TGCGCCCACTATCAGCCCCAGCATTTT. Protein: CAHYQPQHF.

This chain links TRBV18 with TRBJ2-5; 8 bases map to TRBD2. The length of the CDR3 is 14 residues. The J segment lost 3 bases and the V segment lost 2 bases, leaving 2 bases of the junction unmatched. Germline V gives CDR1 KGHSH, CDR2 LQKENI. The CDR3 nucleotides read TGTGCCAGCTCACCATCAGCGGGGGAAGAGACCCAGTACTTC. Its translation: CASSPSAGEETQYF.

This rearrangement joins TRBV6-5 to TRBJ2-5; TRBD1 matches 9 bases. Germline V CDR1 and CDR2: MNHEY, SVGAGI. CDR3 length: 15 residues. V was pared by 7 bases and J by 5 bases, with 11 bases of the junction left unmatched. The CDR3 DNA follows: TGTGCCAGCACCGTCAGGGACAGGGAACGGGAGACCCAGTACTTC. This codes for CASTVRDRERETQYF.

The CDR3 is CATSSRASGPIGQYF. The CDR3 DNA reads TGTGCCACCAGCAGCCGGGCTAGCGGGCCCATCGGGCAGTACTTC. The chain recombines TRBV15 with TRBJ2-7, with 8 bases aligning to TRBD2. This CDR3 has 15 amino acids. V lost 3 bases and J lost 9; bases outside the gene matches: 13. CDR1 and CDR2 from the germline V gene are LNHNV and YYDKDF (reference sequence).

This clone was counted once. This chain joins TRBV11-3 and TRBJ2-2, with TRBD2 matching over 8 bases. CDR1 and CDR2 from the germline V gene are SGHNT and YENEEA. This CDR3 is 15 amino acids long. J lost 3 bases, V lost 2 bases, and 2 bases had no gene match. CDR3 loop: CASSLREGDTGELFF. The CDR3 nucleotides read TGTGCCAGCAGCTTACGGGAGGGAGACACCGGGGAGCTGTTTTTT.

The sample holds one count of this clone. The rearrangement joins TRBV7-2 to TRBJ2-7; 7 bases are a match to TRBD1. Germline V CDR1 and CDR2: SGHTA, FQGNSA. Trimming at V came to 3 bases and at J to 6 bases, leaving 5 bases not matched to a gene. CDR3 size: 13 residues. CDR3 bases: TGTGCCAGCAGCTTGGCACAGGGGCCCGAGCAGTACTTC. Residues: CASSLAQGPEQYF.

The chain combines TRBV2 with TRBJ1-5; 7 nucleotides align to TRBD1. This CDR3 comprises 14 residues. The junction had 5 bases not matched to a gene; V was cut back by 4 bases and J by 5 bases. Germline V gives CDR1 SNHLY, CDR2 FYNNEI. CDR3 sequence: CASSGSGGHQPQHF. The CDR3 nucleotides are TGTGCCAGCAGTGGGTCAGGGGGACATCAGCCCCAGCATTTT.

V usage is TRBV3-1 (or the pseudogene TRBV3-2) and J usage is TRBJ1-1; D is perhaps TRBD1 (5 bases). The CDR3 length is 15 residues. The germline CDR1 and CDR2 sequences are LGHDT and YNNKEL (reference sequence). Trimming shortened V by 6 bases and J by 0 bases, and 14 bases separated the two germline ends. CDR3: CASSPQQVVNTEAFF. CDR3 nucleotide sequence: TGTGCCAGCAGTCCCCAACAGGTCGTGAACACTGAAGCTTTCTTT.

The genes are TRBV15 and TRBJ2-5; perhaps TRBD2 as D (5 bases). Per germline, CDR1 LNHNV and CDR2 YYDKDF (reference sequence). V lost 0 bases and J 4 bases, leaving 12 bases between the germline ends. The CDR3 runs to 15 residues. The CDR3 DNA sequence: TGTGCCACCAGCAGAGATAATACTAGGCGAGAGACCCAGTACTTC. Protein: CATSRDNTRRETQYF. Full variable domain (outside the CDR3, taken from reference TRBV15 and TRBJ2-5): DAMVIQNPRYQVTQFGKPVTLSCSQTLNHNVMYWYQQKSSQAPKLLFHYYDKDFNNEADTPDNFQSRRPNTSFCFLDIRSPGLGDTAMYLCATSRDNTRRETQYFGPGTRLLVL.

Only a few counts were recorded for this clone. The chain uses TRBV9 and TRBJ2-7; a weak D match, TRBD2 (6 bases). Germline V CDR1 and CDR2: SGDLS, YYNGEE. Trimming left V 3 bases short and J 2 bases short, with 15 bases between. The CDR3 contains 15 residues. Written as DNA, the CDR3 is TGTGCCAGCAGCGCCGGGGGACGAGGAACCTACGAGCAGTACTTC. Protein sequence: CASSAGGRGTYEQYF.

This clone was counted a single time. The chain recombines TRBV11-3 with TRBJ2-7, with D perhaps matching TRBD2 (5 bases). The germline V gene encodes CDR1 SGHNT and CDR2 YENEEA. The germline V and J ends were trimmed by 5 bases and 0 bases, with 14 bases remaining between them. The CDR3 has 15 amino acids. CDR3 sequence reads: CASSTGGVSSYEQYF. The CDR3 coding sequence is TGTGCCAGCAGCACCGGAGGCGTAAGCTCCTACGAGCAGTACTTC.

The CDR3 nucleotides read TGTGCCAGCAGTTTTGGGGGCGACTATGGCTACACCTTC. It encodes CASSFGGDYGYTF. This sequence joins TRBV27 and TRBJ1-2, with D perhaps TRBD1 (6 bases). There are 13 residues in the CDR3. Germline CDR1 MNHEY, CDR2 SMNVEV (reference sequence). The V end lost 3 bases, the J end lost 3 bases, and 8 bases lay between the germline ends.

The chain has TRBV11-2 and TRBJ2-5; 14 bases map to TRBD2. The CDR3 has 15 amino acids. Trimming removed 5 bases from V and 5 bases from J; junction bases left unmatched: 4. In germline, CDR1 is SGHAT, CDR2 FQNNGV. CDR3 DNA: TGTGCCAGCAGCCAGGGGACTAGCGGGAGTGAGACCCAGTACTTC. Amino acid sequence: CASSQGTSGSETQYF. Looking up the rest from reference TRBV11-2 and TRBJ2-5 gives the full variable domain: EAGVAQSPRYKIIEKRQSVAFWCNPISGHATLYWYQQILGQGPKLLIQFQNNGVVDDSQLPKDRFSAERLKGVDSTLKIQPAKLEDSAVYLCASSQGTSGSETQYFGPGTRLLVL.

The chain uses TRBV2 and TRBJ2-6, with D possibly matching TRBD1 (6 bases). CDR1 is SNHLY and CDR2 is FYNNEI in the germline V gene. The CDR3 sequence is 17 residues long. V gave up 5 bases and J gave up 0 bases, with 14 bases separating them. The CDR3 DNA follows: TGTGCCAGCAGTTTCGCAGGGGCGAACTCTGGGGCCAACGTCCTGACTTTC. As protein: CASSFAGANSGANVLTF.